Only a few counts were recorded for the clone carrying this T cell receptor beta chain. Its antigen is still unknown. This CDR3 has 17 amino acids. The junction had 9 bases not matched to a gene; V was cut back by 0 bases and J by 3 bases. Germline CDR1 is SGHDN and CDR2 is FVKESK. CD45RO/CCR7/CD25/CD127/CD95/CD27 sorting isolated CD4+ naive, central memory, regulatory and stem cell-like memory cells. Sort purity for all populations was recorded as exceeding 98%. Sequenced material consisted of expressed TCRB transcripts (all of the isolated RNA was reverse transcribed). Here immunoSEQ multiplex PCR was the method, and the copy in TCRdb shows in-frame clones only, minus some. The profile covers 680,000 or so clones, with around 15% appearing a single time and approximately 0.087% taken by the ten largest. These data belong to a study of beta chain features in type 1 diabetes. Points from the study as a whole: Across patients, naive, central memory and Treg TCRB repertoires exhibited apparently greater similarity than was observed across healthy donors. Moderate yet significant TCRB CDR3 shortening was seen in Type 1 diabetes patients in all four CD4+ subsets.

Sample: naive CD4+ T cells from blood. This TCR derives from a young man in good health. The rearrangement uses TRBV14 and TRBJ2-7; 9 nucleotides align to TRBD1. The CDR3 protein is CASSQDVPWTGVYEQYF. The DNA of the CDR3 is TGTGCCAGCAGCCAAGATGTTCCATGGACAGGGGTCTACGAGCAGTACTTC.